This T cell receptor beta chain was sequenced in a study of T cell responses to AZD1222 COVID-19 vaccine. Findings and limits, study-wide: Among AZD1222 vaccinees, only five or six were seropositive at baseline.

Regarding this clone: Its antigen is not known.

Germline V CDR1 and CDR2: MDHEN, SYDVKM. The CDR3 totals 15 residues. Trimming pared 2 bases from V and 5 bases from J, leaving 12 bases between. Method: immunoSEQ multiplex PCR; TCRdb's copy keeps in-frame clones and lacks some. The sample includes 90,000 to 150,000 clones, about 93% of them seen just once. The chain couples TRBV28 to TRBJ2-2; weak D call: TRBD2 (7 bases). Material: peripheral blood, obtained 28 days after the second dose of the MenACWY control vaccine. The receptor's source is an adult who received the MenACWY meningococcal vaccine as a control. CDR3 residues: CASSLGGASTGELFF. In DNA, the CDR3 is TGTGCCAGCAGTTTAGGGGGGGCTAGTACCGGGGAGCTGTTTTTT.